Following are 18 T cell receptor beta chains from one sample sequenced in a study of blood T cell repertoires in COVID-19. Sequencing used immunoSEQ multiplex PCR; TCRdb keeps in-frame clones, though not all of them. The repertoire holds a few hundred thousand clones, just over 85% seen once, with 1.5% to 2% in the top ten. Sequencing was performed on PBMCs or T cells enriched from blood (not recorded which). Source of these receptors: a middle-aged man who had recovered from COVID-19.

This chain connects TRBV27 to TRBJ2-7; 10 nucleotides line up with TRBD1. The CDR3 covers 13 residues. Germline loops: CDR1 MNHEY, CDR2 SMNVEV (reference sequence). V was pared by 5 bases and J by 3 bases, with 1 base of the junction left unmatched. This chain's CDR3 is CASSRTGGYEQYF. The CDR3, as DNA: TGTGCCAGCAGTCGGACAGGGGGCTACGAGCAGTACTTC.

This clone appeared many times. This rearrangement joins TRBV5-1 to TRBJ2-5; TRBD2 matches 8 bases. Germline lookup yields CDR1 SGHRS and CDR2 YFSETQ. The ends lost 2 bases at V and 6 bases at J; junction bases unmatched: 12. The CDR3 consists of 16 residues. CDR3 sequence: CASSFRTSPGDKTQYF. CDR3 DNA: TGCGCCAGCAGCTTTAGGACTAGCCCTGGTGACAAGACCCAGTACTTC.

The rearrangement joins TRBV28 to TRBJ2-5, with a tentative D call TRBD2 (6 bases). Per the germline V gene, CDR1 is MDHEN and CDR2 is SYDVKM. Deletions cut 8 bases from V and 1 base from J, with 11 bases between. This CDR3 spans 13 amino acids. DNA of the CDR3: TGTGCCAGCGGATTAGCGGCCCAAGAGACCCAGTACTTC. It translates to CASGLAAQETQYF. Drawing the rest from reference TRBV28 and TRBJ2-5, the complete variable domain is DVKVTQSSRYLVKRTGEKVFLECVQDMDHENMFWYRQDPGLGLRLIYFSYDVKMKEKGDIPEGYSVSREKKERFSLILESASTNQTSMYLCASGLAAQETQYFGPGTRLLVL.

This clone turned up a few times. V and J are TRBV3-1 (or the pseudogene TRBV3-2) and TRBJ1-1; a weak D match, TRBD1 (6 bases). Trimming removed 1 base at V and 6 bases at J, with 9 bases between. Germline assignment: CDR1 LGHDT and CDR2 YNNKEL (reference sequence). This CDR3 comprises 13 residues. Here the CDR3 DNA reads TGTGCCAGCAGCCAAGGCAGGGGATCTGAAGCTTTCTTT. Translating gives CASSQGRGSEAFF.

This chain uses TRBV3-1 (or the pseudogene TRBV3-2) with TRBJ2-7; 8 nucleotides align to TRBD2. After removal of 2 bases from V and 2 bases from J, the junction contained 5 bases not matched to a gene. There are 15 residues in the CDR3. In germline, CDR1 is LGHDT, CDR2 YNNKEL (reference sequence). CDR3 sequence: CASSQRAGAPYEQYF. The CDR3 nucleotides read TGTGCCAGCAGCCAAAGAGCGGGAGCTCCCTACGAGCAGTACTTC.

The rearrangement joins TRBV6-2 or TRBV6-3 to TRBJ2-7; possible D gene TRBD1, 5 bases. This CDR3 has 14 residues. V gave up 2 bases and J gave up 0 bases, with 8 bases separating them. CDR1 MNHEY and CDR2 SVGEGT come from the germline V gene. CDR3 protein: CASSYRQTSYEQYF. The CDR3 nucleotides are TGTGCCAGCAGTTACAGACAGACCTCCTACGAGCAGTACTTC.

This sequence joins TRBV9 and TRBJ2-7; maybe TRBD1 (6 bases). The CDR3 contains 14 residues. Germline CDR1 SGDLS, CDR2 YYNGEE. Trimming shortened V by 3 bases and J by 4 bases, and 14 bases separated the two germline ends. In DNA form, the CDR3 reads TGTGCCAGCAGCGCAACGGGACAAGGGTACGAGCAGTACTTC. This encodes CASSATGQGYEQYF.

The V gene is TRBV27, the J gene TRBJ2-1; D is unresolved. The CDR3 loop spans 13 amino acids. V shed 0 bases and J shed 6 bases, with 6 bases lying between them. CDR1 is MNHEY and CDR2 is SMNVEV in the germline V gene (reference sequence). The CDR3 sequence is CASSLSRGNEQFF. The CDR3, as DNA: TGTGCCAGCAGTTTATCGAGAGGCAATGAGCAGTTCTTC.

V and J are TRBV27 and TRBJ1-1; the D gene is possibly TRBD1 (6 bases). Trimming took 6 bases from V and 5 from J, leaving 16 bases between them. The CDR3 contains 14 residues. Germline assignment: CDR1 MNHEY and CDR2 SMNVEV (reference sequence). The CDR3 sequence is CASRYDSRGTEAFF. The CDR3 bases are TGTGCCAGCAGATACGATAGCAGGGGAACTGAAGCTTTCTTT.

For the CDR3, the DNA is TGTGCCAGCAGCGGGGACAACTCCTACGAGCAGTACTTC. It is translated as CASSGDNSYEQYF. The rearrangement links TRBV7-6 to TRBJ2-7; D may be TRBD1 (6 bases). Germline CDR1 SGHVS, CDR2 FNYEAQ. This CDR3 spans 13 amino acids. Trimming cost V 5 bases and J 0 bases, with 8 bases left between them.

To note about this clone: This CDR3 is also generated by other DNA sequences in the sample. The rearrangement links TRBV7-2 to TRBJ1-2, with D tentatively TRBD1 (5 bases). The CDR3 contains 13 residues. Trimming pared 5 bases from V and 1 base from J, leaving 8 bases between. Germline CDR1 is SGHTA and CDR2 is FQGNSA. The CDR3 is CASSPDSNYGYTF. CDR3 DNA: TGTGCCAGCAGCCCAGACAGTAACTATGGCTACACCTTC.

This chain joins TRBV6-5 and TRBJ2-1, with 10 bases lining up with TRBD1. Germline V gene sequence: CDR1 MNHEY, CDR2 SVGAGI. The CDR3 is 15 amino acids. The V and J ends lost 7 bases and 2 bases, in that order; junction bases with no gene match: 5. CDR3 DNA: TGTGCCAGCACCCAGGACAGGGGGACCTACAATGAGCAGTTCTTC. Protein product: CASTQDRGTYNEQFF.

Remarks on this clone: At one of its ends the junction is not consistent with the germline gene, which may arise from a read error. Other nucleotide sequences in the sample specify the same CDR3. The chain uses TRBV25-1 and TRBJ1-2; possibly TRBD1 for D (6 bases). Germline assignment: CDR1 MGHDK and CDR2 SYGVNS. The CDR3 contains 14 residues. The CDR3 sequence: CASSAGRQAYGYTF. CDR3 DNA: TGTGCTAGCAGTGCAGGCAGACAGGCCTATGGCTACACCTTC.

This clone was detected only a few times. V usage is TRBV9 and J usage is TRBJ2-3, with 10 bases aligning to TRBD2. The CDR3 covers 16 residues. Germline V gives CDR1 SGDLS, CDR2 YYNGEE. The V gene end was trimmed by 4 bases and the J gene end by 1 base; junction bases not matched to a gene: 6. The CDR3 spells CASSPPTSGGTDTQYF. The CDR3 nucleotides are TGTGCCAGCAGCCCACCAACTAGCGGGGGCACAGATACGCAGTATTTT.

This clone showed up just a few times. The sample has other DNA sequences that encode this CDR3 too. The chain has TRBV7-2 and TRBJ2-7; a possible D gene is TRBD2 (6 bases). Trimming pared 1 base from V and 5 bases from J, leaving 12 bases between. The germline CDR1 and CDR2 sequences are SGHTA and FQGNSA. The CDR3 sequence is 14 residues long. CDR3 DNA: TGTGCCAGCAGCTTAGACGGGACTTTAGACGAGCAGTACTTC. This codes for CASSLDGTLDEQYF.

The chain couples TRBV6-6 to TRBJ1-1, with D possibly being TRBD1 (6 bases). The germline CDR1 and CDR2 sequences are MNHNY and SVGAGI (reference sequence). The CDR3 sequence is 14 residues long. Trimming pared 8 bases from V and 2 bases from J, leaving 15 bases between. CDR3 region: CASFTGTYNTEAFF. In DNA form, the CDR3 reads TGTGCCAGCTTCACCGGGACATATAACACTGAAGCTTTCTTT.

The chain links TRBV10-3 to TRBJ1-4; D uncertain. Per the germline V gene, CDR1 is ENHRY and CDR2 is SYGVKD. V lost 4 bases to trimming and J lost 5 bases, with 8 bases between them. This CDR3 region has 13 residues. CDR3 region: CAISGAVNEKLFF. In nucleotides, the CDR3 is TGTGCCATCAGTGGGGCAGTGAATGAAAAACTGTTTTTT.

The V gene is TRBV5-4, the J gene TRBJ1-3; D remains ambiguous. Per the germline V gene, CDR1 is SGHNT and CDR2 is YYREEE (reference sequence). The ends were cut back, 0 bases at V and 3 bases at J, with 7 bases in the middle. The length of the CDR3 is 14 residues. CDR3 nucleotides: TGTGCCAGCAGCTTGGTGGGCAGTGGAAACACCATATATTTT. It specifies CASSLVGSGNTIYF.